These T cell receptor beta chains were read from a single sample in a study of post-analysis software for immune sequencing data. TCRdb reprocessed the PCR reads with MiXCR, giving one entry per CDR3 protein. The sample lists under 650,000 distinct CDR3 sequences, around 44% occurring once. What was sequenced was blood. The receptors come from a girl between 10 and 17 years old with multiple sclerosis. Both conserved end residues are part of each CDR3. Each record gives: clone size, J gene, D gene, V gene, CDR3 protein, CDR3 DNA. A D gene is named only where the DNA matches it firmly. For some rows the clone size is stated as once, few or many, or as a class when expanded; others skip it.

>few|TRBJ2-5|TRBD1|TRBV29-1
CSAGTVLQETQYF
TGCAGCGCTGGGACAGTCCTACAAGAGACCCAGTACTTC
>NA|TRBJ1-4|NA|TRBV5-1
CASSTGGRRNEKLFF
TGCGCCAGCAGCACCGGGGGGCGAAGAAATGAAAAACTGTTTTTT
>few|TRBJ2-5|NA|TRBV12-3/TRBV12-4
CASSTNPQETQYF
TGTGCCAGCAGCACAAACCCCCAAGAGACCCAGTACTTC
>few|TRBJ2-7|TRBD2|TRBV12-3/TRBV12-4
CASSLGGGRPTYEQYF
TGTGCCAGCAGTTTAGGTGGCGGGAGGCCGACCTACGAGCAGTACTTC
>NA|TRBJ2-7|NA|TRBV11-2
CASSLVVGDGEQYF
TGTGCCAGCAGCTTAGTGGTTGGAGATGGCGAGCAGTACTTC
>NA|TRBJ2-1|NA|TRBV5-1
CASSFGNLGDEQFF
TGCGCCAGCAGCTTTGGGAATTTGGGAGATGAGCAGTTCTTC
>NA|TRBJ2-1|TRBD2|TRBV20-1
CSARGLAGHNNEQFF
TGCAGTGCTAGGGGACTAGCGGGGCATAACAATGAGCAGTTCTTC
>NA|TRBJ1-1|NA|TRBV24-1
CATGDSGTEAFF
TGTGCCACAGGGGACTCTGGCACTGAAGCTTTCTTT
>NA|TRBJ2-7|TRBD2|TRBV3-1
CASSRTSGSTEQYF
TGTGCCAGCAGCCGGACTAGCGGGAGTACCGAGCAGTACTTC
>NA|TRBJ1-2|NA|TRBV12-3/TRBV12-4
CASSRGARQIYGYTF
TGTGCCAGCAGTCGAGGGGCTCGACAGATCTATGGCTACACCTTC
>NA|TRBJ2-1|TRBD1|TRBV5-1
CASSLGQGAWNEQFF
TGCGCCAGCAGCTTAGGACAGGGGGCGTGGAATGAGCAGTTCTTC
>NA|TRBJ2-1|NA|TRBV7-2
CASSLSAAAKYNEQFF
TGTGCCAGCAGCTTAAGTGCAGCGGCAAAGTACAATGAGCAGTTCTTC
>many|TRBJ2-3|NA|TRBV4-2
CASSHPGERAVTDTQYF
TGTGCCAGCAGCCACCCGGGGGAGCGGGCGGTCACAGATACGCAGTATTTT
>NA|TRBJ2-5|NA|TRBV10-3
CAISESGPSRETQYF
TGTGCCATCAGTGAGTCGGGGCCGTCGCGGGAGACCCAGTACTTC
>NA|TRBJ2-1|NA|TRBV20-1
CSASQWEVGEQFF
TGCAGTGCTAGTCAATGGGAAGTCGGTGAGCAGTTCTTC
>few|TRBJ2-3|TRBD2|TRBV5-1
CASSLGGSEATQYF
TGCGCCAGCAGCTTGGGCGGGAGTGAAGCTACGCAGTATTTT
>once|TRBJ2-1|NA|TRBV3-1
CASSQDLRGNEQFF
TGTGCCAGCAGCCAAGATCTCAGGGGCAATGAGCAGTTCTTC
>NA|TRBJ2-5|TRBD1|TRBV20-1
CSARLWTGAETQYF
TGCAGTGCTAGATTATGGACAGGGGCAGAGACCCAGTACTTC
>NA|TRBJ2-3|NA|TRBV10-3
CAIQGVSSTDTQYF
TGTGCCATCCAAGGGGTCTCCAGCACAGATACGCAGTATTTT
>few|TRBJ2-7|TRBD1|TRBV12-3/TRBV12-4
CASSWWTGSPPDLLYEQYF
TGTGCCAGCAGCTGGTGGACAGGGAGCCCACCCGACCTCCTCTACGAGCAGTACTTC
>NA|TRBJ1-2|NA|TRBV15
CATSRPDSVYGYTF
TGTGCCACCAGCAGACCAGACAGTGTGTATGGCTACACCTTC
>few|TRBJ2-1|NA|TRBV20-1
CSARLPYNEQFF
TGCAGTGCTAGGCTTCCCTACAATGAGCAGTTCTTC
>few|TRBJ2-7|TRBD1|TRBV5-1
CASSRGTGESYEQYF
TGCGCCAGCAGCCGCGGGACAGGGGAATCCTACGAGCAGTACTTC
>NA|TRBJ2-5|NA|TRBV20-1
CSARDPEGLMRETQYF
TGCAGTGCTAGAGATCCGGAGGGTTTAATGCGAGAGACCCAGTACTTC
>NA|TRBJ2-3|NA|TRBV9
CASSEEGVETDTQYF
TGTGCCAGCAGTGAGGAGGGGGTCGAAACAGATACGCAGTATTTT
>NA|TRBJ2-2|NA|TRBV12-3/TRBV12-4
CASRGHLSSGELFF
TGTGCCAGCAGGGGCCATCTTAGTAGCGGGGAGCTGTTTTTT
>few|TRBJ2-1|NA|TRBV29-1
CSVAGLLSYNEQFF
TGCAGCGTTGCGGGGCTACTCTCCTACAATGAGCAGTTCTTC
>NA|TRBJ2-1|TRBD2|TRBV7-3
CASSLTGTSGGHYSYNEQFF
TGTGCCAGCAGCTTAACAGGGACTAGCGGGGGGCACTACTCCTACAATGAGCAGTTCTTC
>few|TRBJ2-1|TRBD2|TRBV5-1
CASSGGGSGSYNEQFF
TGCGCCAGCAGCGGCGGCGGTAGCGGGAGCTACAATGAGCAGTTCTTC
>NA|TRBJ2-1|NA|TRBV5-5
CASSTATVREQFF
TGTGCCAGCAGCACCGCAACGGTTCGGGAGCAGTTCTTC
>few|TRBJ2-3|TRBD2|TRBV12-3/TRBV12-4
CASRLAGGADTQYF
TGTGCCAGCAGATTAGCGGGAGGAGCAGATACGCAGTATTTT
>NA|TRBJ1-1|NA|TRBV11-2
CASSSIYHSEAFF
TGTGCCAGCAGCTCGATTTATCACTCTGAAGCTTTCTTT
>NA|TRBJ2-7|NA|TRBV18
CASSPTFEWRRADNEQYF
TGTGCCAGCTCACCAACGTTCGAGTGGCGCCGGGCCGACAACGAGCAGTACTTC
>NA|TRBJ1-1|NA|TRBV2
CASSEAGYRLEAFF
TGTGCCAGCAGTGAAGCGGGGTACAGGCTTGAAGCTTTCTTT
>few|TRBJ2-3|NA|TRBV29-1
CSVQTGTSTDTQYF
TGCAGCGTCCAAACCGGGACTAGCACAGATACGCAGTATTTT
>once|TRBJ2-7|NA|TRBV9
CASSVEGRRGEQYF
TGTGCCAGCAGCGTAGAGGGAAGAAGAGGCGAGCAGTACTTC
>NA|TRBJ2-3|TRBD2|TRBV7-9
CASSPFRDYLSRVTQYF
TGTGCCAGCAGCCCTTTCCGGGACTACCTGAGCAGAGTTACGCAGTATTTT
>once|TRBJ1-1|NA|TRBV12-3/TRBV12-4
CASTSPSRGVGGTEAFF
TGTGCCAGCACCTCCCCATCTCGCGGGGTGGGGGGGACTGAAGCTTTCTTT
>few|TRBJ2-5|NA|TRBV7-8
CASSFRSGETQYF
TGTGCCAGCAGCTTCCGATCTGGGGAGACCCAGTACTTC
>NA|TRBJ1-1|NA|TRBV6-2/TRBV6-3
CASSRMTVLNTEAFF
TGTGCCAGCAGCCGGATGACAGTTTTGAACACTGAAGCTTTCTTT
>NA|TRBJ2-7|NA|TRBV11-2
CASSLEGTPRWYEQYF
TGTGCCAGCAGCTTAGAGGGCACACCGCGGTGGTACGAGCAGTACTTC
>NA|TRBJ2-6|NA|TRBV29-1
CSVASATGANVLTF
TGCAGCGTTGCTTCAGCAACTGGGGCCAACGTCCTGACTTTC
>NA|TRBJ2-1|TRBD1|TRBV12-3/TRBV12-4
CTSSAGQGGYEQFF
TGTACCAGCAGTGCCGGACAGGGCGGGTATGAGCAGTTCTTC
>few|TRBJ2-1|TRBD1|TRBV5-6
CASNHGAGQGWNEQFF
TGTGCCAGCAATCATGGGGCGGGACAGGGGTGGAATGAGCAGTTCTTC
>NA|TRBJ1-5|TRBD1|TRBV5-6
CASSVSQGVNQPQHF
TGTGCCAGCAGCGTTTCACAGGGGGTCAATCAGCCCCAGCATTTT
>NA|TRBJ2-1|NA|TRBV7-9
CASTIPPGWRSSYNEQFF
TGTGCCAGCACCATCCCCCCAGGATGGCGGAGCTCCTACAATGAGCAGTTCTTC
>NA|TRBJ2-3|NA|TRBV29-1
CSVFRGGDTQYF
TGCAGCGTTTTCAGGGGAGGAGATACGCAGTATTTT
>NA|TRBJ2-7|TRBD2|TRBV27
CASSPGTSGVSYEQYF
TGTGCCAGCAGTCCAGGGACTAGCGGGGTCTCCTACGAGCAGTACTTC
>few|TRBJ2-7|TRBD2|TRBV12-3/TRBV12-4
CASSSIGLAGGGEQYF
TGTGCCAGCAGCTCTATTGGACTAGCGGGAGGGGGTGAGCAGTACTTC
>NA|TRBJ2-1|TRBD1|TRBV12-3/TRBV12-4
CASTALRQGVHEQFF
TGTGCCAGCACGGCCCTTCGACAGGGGGTCCATGAGCAGTTCTTC